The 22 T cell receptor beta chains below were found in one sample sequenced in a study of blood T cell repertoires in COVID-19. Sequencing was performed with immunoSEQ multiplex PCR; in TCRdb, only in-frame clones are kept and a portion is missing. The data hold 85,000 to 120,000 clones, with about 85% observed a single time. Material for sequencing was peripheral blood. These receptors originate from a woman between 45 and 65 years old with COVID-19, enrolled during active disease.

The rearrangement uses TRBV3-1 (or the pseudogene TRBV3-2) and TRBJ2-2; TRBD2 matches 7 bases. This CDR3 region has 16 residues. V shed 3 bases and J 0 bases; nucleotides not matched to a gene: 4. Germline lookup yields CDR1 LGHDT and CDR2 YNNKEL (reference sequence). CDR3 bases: TGTGCCAGCAGCCACCTCGGACTAGCGAACACCGGGGAGCTGTTTTTT. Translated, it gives CASSHLGLANTGELFF.

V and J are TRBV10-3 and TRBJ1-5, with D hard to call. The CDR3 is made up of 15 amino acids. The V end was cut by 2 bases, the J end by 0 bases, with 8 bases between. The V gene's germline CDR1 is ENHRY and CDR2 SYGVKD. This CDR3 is CAISEAGYSNQPQHF. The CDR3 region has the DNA TGTGCCATCAGTGAGGCGGGTTATAGCAATCAGCCCCAGCATTTT.

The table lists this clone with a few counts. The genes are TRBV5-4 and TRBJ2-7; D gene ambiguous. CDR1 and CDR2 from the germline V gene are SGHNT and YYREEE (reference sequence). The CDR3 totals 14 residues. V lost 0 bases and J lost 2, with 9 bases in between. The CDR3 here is CASSLGASTYEQYF. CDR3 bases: TGTGCCAGCAGCTTGGGGGCTTCCACCTACGAGCAGTACTTC.

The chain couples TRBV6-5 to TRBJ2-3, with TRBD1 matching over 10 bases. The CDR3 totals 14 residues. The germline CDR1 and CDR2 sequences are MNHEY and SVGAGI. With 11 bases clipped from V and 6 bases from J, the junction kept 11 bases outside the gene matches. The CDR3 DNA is TGTGCCTCAGCAAGGGACAGGGGTCGGGATACGCAGTATTTT. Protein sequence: CASARDRGRDTQYF.

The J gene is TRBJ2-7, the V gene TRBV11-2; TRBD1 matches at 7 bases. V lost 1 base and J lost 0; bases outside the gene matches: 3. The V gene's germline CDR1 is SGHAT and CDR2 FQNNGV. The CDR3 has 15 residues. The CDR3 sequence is CASSLGDRFSYEQYF. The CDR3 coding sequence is TGTGCCAGCAGCTTAGGGGACAGATTCTCCTACGAGCAGTACTTC.

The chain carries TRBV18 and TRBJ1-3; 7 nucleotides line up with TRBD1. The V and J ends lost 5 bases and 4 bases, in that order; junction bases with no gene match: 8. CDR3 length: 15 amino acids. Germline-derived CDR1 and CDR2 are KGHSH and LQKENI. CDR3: CASSSSGGAGNTIYF. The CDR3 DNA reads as TGTGCCAGCTCATCATCAGGGGGAGCCGGAAACACCATATATTTT.

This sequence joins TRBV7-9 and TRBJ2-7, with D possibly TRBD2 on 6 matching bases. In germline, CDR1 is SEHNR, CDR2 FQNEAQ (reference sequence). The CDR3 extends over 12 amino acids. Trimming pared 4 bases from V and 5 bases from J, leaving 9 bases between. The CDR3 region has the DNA TGTGCCAGCAGCTCGGAGGGTCACGAGCAGTACTTC. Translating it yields CASSSEGHEQYF.

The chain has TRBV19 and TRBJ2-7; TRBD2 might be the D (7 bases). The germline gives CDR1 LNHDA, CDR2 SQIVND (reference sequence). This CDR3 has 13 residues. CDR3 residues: CATEGGIRSEQYF. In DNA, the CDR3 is TGTGCTACCGAGGGGGGGATTCGCTCCGAGCAGTACTTC.

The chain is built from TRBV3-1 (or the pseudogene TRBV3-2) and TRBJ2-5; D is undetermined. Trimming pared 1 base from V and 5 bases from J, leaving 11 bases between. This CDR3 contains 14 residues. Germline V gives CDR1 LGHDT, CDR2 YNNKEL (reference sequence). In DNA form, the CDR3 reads TGTGCCAGCAGCCAAGTGTTCGGTTACGAGACCCAGTACTTC. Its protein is CASSQVFGYETQYF.

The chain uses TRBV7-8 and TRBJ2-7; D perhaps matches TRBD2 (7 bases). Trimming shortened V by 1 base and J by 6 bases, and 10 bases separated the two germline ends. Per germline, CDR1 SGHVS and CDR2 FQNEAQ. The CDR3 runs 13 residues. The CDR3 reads CASSLGGGPEQYF. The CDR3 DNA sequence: TGTGCCAGCAGCTTAGGGGGGGGCCCCGAGCAGTACTTC.

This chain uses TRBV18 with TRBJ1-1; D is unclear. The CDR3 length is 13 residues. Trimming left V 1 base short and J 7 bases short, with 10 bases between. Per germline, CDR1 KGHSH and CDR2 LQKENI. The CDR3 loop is CASSPREHFEAFF. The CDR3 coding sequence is TGTGCCAGCTCACCACGGGAGCACTTTGAAGCTTTCTTT.

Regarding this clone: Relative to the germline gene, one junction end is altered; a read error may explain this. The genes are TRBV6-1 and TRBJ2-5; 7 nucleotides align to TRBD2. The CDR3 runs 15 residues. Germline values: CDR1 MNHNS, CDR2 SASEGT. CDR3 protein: CASREGTTHQETQYF. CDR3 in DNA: TGTGCCAGCAGAGAAGGGACTACCCACCAAGAGACCCAGTACTTC.

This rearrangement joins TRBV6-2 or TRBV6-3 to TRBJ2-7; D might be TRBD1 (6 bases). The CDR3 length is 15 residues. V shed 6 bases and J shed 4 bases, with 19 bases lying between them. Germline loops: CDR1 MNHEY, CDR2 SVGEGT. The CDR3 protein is CASSRPGGLGYEQYF. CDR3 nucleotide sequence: TGTGCCAGCAGCCGCCCTGGGGGCCTTGGATACGAGCAGTACTTC.

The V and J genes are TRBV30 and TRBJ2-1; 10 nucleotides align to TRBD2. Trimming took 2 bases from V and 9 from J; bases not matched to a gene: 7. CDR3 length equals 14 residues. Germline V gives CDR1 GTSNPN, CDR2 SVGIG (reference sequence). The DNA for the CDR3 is TGTGCCTGGAGTCGAAGCGGGGGGGCATTTGAGCAGTTCTTC. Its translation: CAWSRSGGAFEQFF.

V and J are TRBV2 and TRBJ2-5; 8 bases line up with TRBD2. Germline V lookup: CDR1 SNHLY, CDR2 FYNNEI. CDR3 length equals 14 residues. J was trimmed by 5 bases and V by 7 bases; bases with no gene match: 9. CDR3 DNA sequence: TGTGCCAGCACGGGAGGGGGAGGGATGGAGACCCAGTACTTC. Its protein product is CASTGGGGMETQYF.

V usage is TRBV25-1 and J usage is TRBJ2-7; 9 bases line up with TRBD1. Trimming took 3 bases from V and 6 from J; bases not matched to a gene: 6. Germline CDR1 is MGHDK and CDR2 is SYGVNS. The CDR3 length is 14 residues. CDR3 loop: CASSDGQGPGEQYF. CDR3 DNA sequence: TGTGCCAGCAGTGATGGACAGGGGCCGGGCGAGCAGTACTTC.

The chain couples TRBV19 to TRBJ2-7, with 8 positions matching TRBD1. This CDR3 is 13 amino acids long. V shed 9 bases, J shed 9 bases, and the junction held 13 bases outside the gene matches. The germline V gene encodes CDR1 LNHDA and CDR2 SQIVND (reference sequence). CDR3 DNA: TGTGCCAGCCAAGACAGGGGCCCTACGATGCAGTACTTC. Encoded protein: CASQDRGPTMQYF.

The CDR3 DNA sequence: TGCGCCAGCAGCTTGTCTCCAGCGGGGGGCTACAATGAGCAGTTCTTC. Its translation: CASSLSPAGGYNEQFF. The gene calls are TRBV5-1 and TRBJ2-1; 9 nucleotides agree with TRBD2. The germline V gene encodes CDR1 SGHRS and CDR2 YFSETQ. The trim removed 1 base at V and 3 bases at J, leaving 5 bases unmatched. The CDR3 consists of 16 residues.

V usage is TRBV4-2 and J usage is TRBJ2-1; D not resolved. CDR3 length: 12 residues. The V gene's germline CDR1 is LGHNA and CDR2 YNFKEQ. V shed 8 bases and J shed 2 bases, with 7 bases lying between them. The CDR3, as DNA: TGTGCCAGCGGCGGCACCTACAATGAGCAGTTCTTC. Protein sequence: CASGGTYNEQFF.

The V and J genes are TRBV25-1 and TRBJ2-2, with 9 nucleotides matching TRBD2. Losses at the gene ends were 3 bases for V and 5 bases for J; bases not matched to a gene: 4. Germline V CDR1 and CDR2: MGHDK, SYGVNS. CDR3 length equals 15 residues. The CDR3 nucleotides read TGTGCCAGCAGTGATTCTAGCGGGGCGACCGGGGAGCTGTTTTTT. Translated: CASSDSSGATGELFF.

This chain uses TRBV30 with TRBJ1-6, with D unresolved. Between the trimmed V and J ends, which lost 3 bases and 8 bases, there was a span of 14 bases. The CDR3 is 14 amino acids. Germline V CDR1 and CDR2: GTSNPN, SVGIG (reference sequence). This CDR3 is CAWSDLREDSPLHF. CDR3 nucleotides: TGTGCCTGGAGCGATCTAAGGGAGGATTCACCCCTCCACTTT. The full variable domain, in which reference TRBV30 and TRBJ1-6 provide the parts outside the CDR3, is SQTIHQWPATLVQPVGSPLSLECTVEGTSNPNLYWYRQAAGRGLQLLFYSVGIGQISSEVPQNLSASRPQDRQFILSSKKLLLSDSGFYLCAWSDLREDSPLHFGNGTRLTVT.

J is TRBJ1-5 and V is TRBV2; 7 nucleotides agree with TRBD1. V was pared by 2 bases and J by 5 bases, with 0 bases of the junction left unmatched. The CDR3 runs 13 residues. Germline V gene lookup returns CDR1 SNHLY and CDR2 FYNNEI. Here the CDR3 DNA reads TGTGCCAGCAGTGAACAGGGGGATCAGCCCCAGCATTTT. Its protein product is CASSEQGDQPQHF.